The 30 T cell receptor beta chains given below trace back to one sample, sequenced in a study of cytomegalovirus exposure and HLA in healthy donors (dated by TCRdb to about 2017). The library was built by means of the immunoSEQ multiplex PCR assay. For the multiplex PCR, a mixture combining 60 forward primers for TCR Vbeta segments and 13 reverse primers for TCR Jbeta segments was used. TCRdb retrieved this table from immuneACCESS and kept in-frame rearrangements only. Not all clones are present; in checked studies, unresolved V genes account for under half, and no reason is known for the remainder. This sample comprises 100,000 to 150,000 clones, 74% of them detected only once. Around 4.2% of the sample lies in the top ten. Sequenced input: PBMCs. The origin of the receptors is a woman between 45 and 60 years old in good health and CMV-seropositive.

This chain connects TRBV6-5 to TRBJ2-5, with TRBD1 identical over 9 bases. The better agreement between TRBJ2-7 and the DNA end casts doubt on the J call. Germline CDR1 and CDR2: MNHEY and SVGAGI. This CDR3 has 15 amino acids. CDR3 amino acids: CASSYSDRGSYEQYF. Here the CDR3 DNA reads TGTGCCAGCAGTTACTCGGACAGGGGCTCCTACGAGCAGTACTTC.

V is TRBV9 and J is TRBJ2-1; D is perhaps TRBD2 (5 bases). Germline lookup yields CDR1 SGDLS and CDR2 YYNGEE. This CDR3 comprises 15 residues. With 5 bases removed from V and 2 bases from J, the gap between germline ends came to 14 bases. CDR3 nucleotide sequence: TGTGCCAGCAGTAGTAGAGCGGCCGCCTACAATGAGCAGTTCTTC. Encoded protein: CASSSRAAAYNEQFF.

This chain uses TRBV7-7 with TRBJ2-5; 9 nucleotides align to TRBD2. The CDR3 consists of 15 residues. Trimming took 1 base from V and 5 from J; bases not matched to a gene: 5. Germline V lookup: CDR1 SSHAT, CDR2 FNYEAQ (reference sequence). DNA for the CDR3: TGTGCCAGCAGCTTAGGTGCGGGGGGGCAGGAGACCCAGTACTTC. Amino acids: CASSLGAGGQETQYF. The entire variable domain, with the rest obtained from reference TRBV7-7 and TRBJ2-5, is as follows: GAGVSQSPRYKVTKRGQDVTLRCDPISSHATLYWYQQALGQGPEFLTYFNYEAQPDKSGLPSDRFSAERPEGSISTLTIQRTEQRDSAMYRCASSLGAGGQETQYFGPGTRLLVL.

CDR3 protein: CASSPEGGGYNEQFF. Here the CDR3 DNA reads TGTGCCAGCTCACCAGAGGGGGGGGGCTACAATGAGCAGTTCTTC. The J gene is TRBJ2-1, the V gene TRBV18; possible D gene TRBD2, 7 bases. The V gene lost 2 bases and the J gene lost 3 bases, with 11 bases spanning the gap. This CDR3 spans 15 amino acids. Germline loops: CDR1 KGHSH, CDR2 LQKENI.

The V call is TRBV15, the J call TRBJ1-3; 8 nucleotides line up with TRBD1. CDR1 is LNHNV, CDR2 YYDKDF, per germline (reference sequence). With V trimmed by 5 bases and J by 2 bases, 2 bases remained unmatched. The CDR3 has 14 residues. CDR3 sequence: CATSAGGPGNTIYF. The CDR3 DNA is TGTGCCACCAGCGCAGGGGGCCCTGGAAACACCATATATTTT.

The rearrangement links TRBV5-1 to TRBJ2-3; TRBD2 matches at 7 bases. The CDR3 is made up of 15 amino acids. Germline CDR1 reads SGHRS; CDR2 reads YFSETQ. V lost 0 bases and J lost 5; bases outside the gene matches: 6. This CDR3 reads CASSLGQRGGDTQYF. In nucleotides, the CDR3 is TGCGCCAGCAGCTTGGGGCAGCGGGGCGGAGATACGCAGTATTTT.

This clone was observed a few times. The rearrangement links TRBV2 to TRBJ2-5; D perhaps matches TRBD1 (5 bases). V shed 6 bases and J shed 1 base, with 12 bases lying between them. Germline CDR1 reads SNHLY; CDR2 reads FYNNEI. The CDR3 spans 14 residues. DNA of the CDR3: TGTGCCAGCAGGATGGGGCTTATCCAAGAGACCCAGTACTTC. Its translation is CASRMGLIQETQYF.

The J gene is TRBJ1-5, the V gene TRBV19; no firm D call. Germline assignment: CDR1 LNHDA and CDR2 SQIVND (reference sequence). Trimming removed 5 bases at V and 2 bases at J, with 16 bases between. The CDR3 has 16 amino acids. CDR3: CASSFPPPAGNQPQHF. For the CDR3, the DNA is TGTGCCAGTAGTTTCCCTCCGCCGGCGGGCAATCAGCCCCAGCATTTT.

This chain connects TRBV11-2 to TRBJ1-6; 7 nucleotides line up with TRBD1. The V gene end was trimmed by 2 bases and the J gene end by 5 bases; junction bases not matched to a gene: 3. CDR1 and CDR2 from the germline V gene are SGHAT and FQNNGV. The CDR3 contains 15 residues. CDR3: CASSLRDSDNSPLHF. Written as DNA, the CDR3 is TGTGCCAGCAGCTTAAGGGACAGTGATAATTCACCCCTCCACTTT.

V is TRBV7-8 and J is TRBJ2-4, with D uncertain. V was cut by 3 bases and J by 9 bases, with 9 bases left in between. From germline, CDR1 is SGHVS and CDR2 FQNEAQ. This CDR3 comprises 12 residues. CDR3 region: CASSFTESIQYF. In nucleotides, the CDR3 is TGTGCCAGCAGCTTCACAGAGAGCATTCAGTACTTC.

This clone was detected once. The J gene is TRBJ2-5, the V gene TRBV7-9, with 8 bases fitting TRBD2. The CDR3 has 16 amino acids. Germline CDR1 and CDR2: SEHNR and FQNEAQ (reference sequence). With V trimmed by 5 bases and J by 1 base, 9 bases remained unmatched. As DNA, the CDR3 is TGTGCCAGCAGCGTAAGCCCTAGCGGGCGCCAAGAGACCCAGTACTTC. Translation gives CASSVSPSGRQETQYF. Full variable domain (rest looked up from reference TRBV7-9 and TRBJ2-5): DTGVSQNPRHKITKRGQNVTFRCDPISEHNRLYWYRQTLGQGPEFLTYFQNEAQLEKSRLLSDRFSAERPKGSFSTLEIQRTEQGDSAMYLCASSVSPSGRQETQYFGPGTRLLVL.

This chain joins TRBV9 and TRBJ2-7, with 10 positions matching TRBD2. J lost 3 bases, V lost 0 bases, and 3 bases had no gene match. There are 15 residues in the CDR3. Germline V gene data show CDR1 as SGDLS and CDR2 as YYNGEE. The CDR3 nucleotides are TGTGCCAGCAGCGTAGGGGCTAGCGGGGGCTACGAGCAGTACTTC. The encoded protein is CASSVGASGGYEQYF.

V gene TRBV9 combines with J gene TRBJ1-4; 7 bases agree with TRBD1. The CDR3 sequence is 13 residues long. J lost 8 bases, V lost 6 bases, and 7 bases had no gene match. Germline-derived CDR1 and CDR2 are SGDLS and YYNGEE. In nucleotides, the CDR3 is TGTGCCAGCAACAGACAGGGTGGAGAAAAACTGTTTTTT. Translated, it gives CASNRQGGEKLFF.

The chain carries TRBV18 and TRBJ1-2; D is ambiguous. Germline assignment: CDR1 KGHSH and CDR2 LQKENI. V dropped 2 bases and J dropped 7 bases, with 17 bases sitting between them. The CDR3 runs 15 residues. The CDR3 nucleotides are TGTGCCAGCTCACCAAACCAACTGGGTGAGGGTGGCTACACCTTC. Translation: CASSPNQLGEGGYTF.

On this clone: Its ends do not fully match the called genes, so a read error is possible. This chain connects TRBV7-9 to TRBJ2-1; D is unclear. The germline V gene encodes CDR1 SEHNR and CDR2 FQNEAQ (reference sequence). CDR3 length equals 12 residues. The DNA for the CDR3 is TGTTCCAGCAGCTCCCCCGCCAGTTCGCAGTTCTTC. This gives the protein CSSSSPASSQFF.

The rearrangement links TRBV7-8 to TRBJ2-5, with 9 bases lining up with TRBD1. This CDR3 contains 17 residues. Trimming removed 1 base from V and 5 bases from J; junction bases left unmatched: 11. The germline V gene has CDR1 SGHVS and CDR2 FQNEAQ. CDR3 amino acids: CASSLGWTGAGRETQYF. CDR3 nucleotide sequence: TGTGCCAGCAGCTTAGGTTGGACAGGGGCTGGTAGGGAGACCCAGTACTTC.

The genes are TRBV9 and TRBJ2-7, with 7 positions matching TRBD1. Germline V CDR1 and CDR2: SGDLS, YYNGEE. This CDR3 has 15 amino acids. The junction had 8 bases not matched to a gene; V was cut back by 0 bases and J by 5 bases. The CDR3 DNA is TGTGCCAGCAGCGTAGCGGGGACAGAATCGGACGAGCAGTACTTC. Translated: CASSVAGTESDEQYF.

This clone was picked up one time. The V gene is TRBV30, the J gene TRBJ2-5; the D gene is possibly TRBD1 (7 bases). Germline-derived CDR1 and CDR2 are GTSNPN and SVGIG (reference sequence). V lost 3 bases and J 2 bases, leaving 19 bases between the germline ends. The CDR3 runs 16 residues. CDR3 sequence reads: CAWSLRGGTVQETQYF. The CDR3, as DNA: TGTGCCTGGAGCCTAAGGGGCGGGACAGTACAAGAGACCCAGTACTTC.

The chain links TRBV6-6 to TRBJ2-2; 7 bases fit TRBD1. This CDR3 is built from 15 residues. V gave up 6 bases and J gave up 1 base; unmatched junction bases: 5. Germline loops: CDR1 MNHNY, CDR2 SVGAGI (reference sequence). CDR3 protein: CASRVRTGNTGELFF. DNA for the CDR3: TGTGCCAGCAGGGTGAGGACAGGGAACACCGGGGAGCTGTTTTTT.

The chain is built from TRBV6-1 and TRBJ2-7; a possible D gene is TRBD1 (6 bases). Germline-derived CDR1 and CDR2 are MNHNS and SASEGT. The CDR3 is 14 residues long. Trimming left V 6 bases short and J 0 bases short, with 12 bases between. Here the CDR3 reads CASRAQGSSYEQYF. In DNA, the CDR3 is TGTGCCAGCAGGGCACAGGGTAGCTCCTACGAGCAGTACTTC.

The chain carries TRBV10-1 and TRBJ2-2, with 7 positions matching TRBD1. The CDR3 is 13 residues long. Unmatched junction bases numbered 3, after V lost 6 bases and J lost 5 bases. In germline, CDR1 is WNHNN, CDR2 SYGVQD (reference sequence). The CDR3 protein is CASSRQGTGELFF. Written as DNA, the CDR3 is TGCGCCAGCAGCAGACAGGGAACCGGGGAGCTGTTTTTT.

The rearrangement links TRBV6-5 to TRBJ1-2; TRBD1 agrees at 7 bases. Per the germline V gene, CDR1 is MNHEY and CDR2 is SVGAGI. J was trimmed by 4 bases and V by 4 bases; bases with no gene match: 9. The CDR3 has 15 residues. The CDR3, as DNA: TGTGCCAGCAGTTCTCGACAGGGATTCTTCTATGGCTACACCTTC. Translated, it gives CASSSRQGFFYGYTF.

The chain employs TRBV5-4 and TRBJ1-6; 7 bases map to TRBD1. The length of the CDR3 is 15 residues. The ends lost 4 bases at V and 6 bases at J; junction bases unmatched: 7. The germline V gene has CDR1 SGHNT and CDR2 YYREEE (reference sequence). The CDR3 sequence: CASSTGVLSNSPLHF. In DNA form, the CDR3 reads TGTGCCAGCAGCACAGGGGTCCTCTCTAATTCACCCCTCCACTTT.

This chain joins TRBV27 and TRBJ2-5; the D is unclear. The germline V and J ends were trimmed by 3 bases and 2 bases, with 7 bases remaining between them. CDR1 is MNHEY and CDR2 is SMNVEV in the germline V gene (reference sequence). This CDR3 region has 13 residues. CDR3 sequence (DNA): TGTGCCAGCAGTTTTCAACAGCAAGAGACCCAGTACTTC. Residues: CASSFQQQETQYF.

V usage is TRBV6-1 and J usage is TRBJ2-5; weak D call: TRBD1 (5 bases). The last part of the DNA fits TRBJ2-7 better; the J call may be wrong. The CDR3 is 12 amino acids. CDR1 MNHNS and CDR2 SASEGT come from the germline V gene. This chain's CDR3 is CASMTVPYEQYF. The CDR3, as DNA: TGTGCCAGCATGACAGTTCCCTACGAGCAGTACTTC.

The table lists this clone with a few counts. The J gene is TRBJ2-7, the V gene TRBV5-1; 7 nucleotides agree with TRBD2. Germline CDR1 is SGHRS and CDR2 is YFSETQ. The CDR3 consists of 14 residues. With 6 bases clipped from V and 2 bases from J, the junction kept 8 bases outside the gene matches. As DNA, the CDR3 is TGCGCCAGCATGGGGGGGGATCCACCCTACGAGCAGTACTTC. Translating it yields CASMGGDPPYEQYF.

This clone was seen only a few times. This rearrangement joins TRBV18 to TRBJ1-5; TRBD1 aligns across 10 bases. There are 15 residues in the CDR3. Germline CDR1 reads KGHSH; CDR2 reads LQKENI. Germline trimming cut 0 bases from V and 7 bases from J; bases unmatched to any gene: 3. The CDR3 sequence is CASSPPGTGEQPQHF. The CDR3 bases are TGTGCCAGCTCACCACCCGGGACAGGGGAACAGCCCCAGCATTTT.

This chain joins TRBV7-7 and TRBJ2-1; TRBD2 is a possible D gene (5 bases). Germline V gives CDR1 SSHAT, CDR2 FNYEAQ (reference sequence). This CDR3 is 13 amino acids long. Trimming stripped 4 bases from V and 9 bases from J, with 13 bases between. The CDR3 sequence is CASSSRTAGEQFF. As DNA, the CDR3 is TGTGCCAGCAGCTCACGTACCGCGGGTGAGCAGTTCTTC. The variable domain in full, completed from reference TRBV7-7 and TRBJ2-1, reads GAGVSQSPRYKVTKRGQDVTLRCDPISSHATLYWYQQALGQGPEFLTYFNYEAQPDKSGLPSDRFSAERPEGSISTLTIQRTEQRDSAMYRCASSSRTAGEQFFGPGTRLTVL.

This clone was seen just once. The CDR3 spells CASSLGQFSGNTIYF. CDR3 DNA: TGTGCCAGCAGCCTCGGACAATTCTCTGGAAACACCATATATTTT. The chain joins TRBV9 to TRBJ1-3, with D maybe TRBD1 (5 bases). CDR3 length: 15 amino acids. Trimming cost V 4 bases and J 0 bases, with 11 bases left between them. CDR1 is SGDLS and CDR2 is YYNGEE in the germline V gene.

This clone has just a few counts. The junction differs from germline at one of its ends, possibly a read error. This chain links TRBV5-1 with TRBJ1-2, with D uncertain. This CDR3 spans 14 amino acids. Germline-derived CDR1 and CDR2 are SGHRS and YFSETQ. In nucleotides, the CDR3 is TGTGCCAGCAGCGGATGGGCCCCCCAAGCTGGCTACACCTTC. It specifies CASSGWAPQAGYTF.